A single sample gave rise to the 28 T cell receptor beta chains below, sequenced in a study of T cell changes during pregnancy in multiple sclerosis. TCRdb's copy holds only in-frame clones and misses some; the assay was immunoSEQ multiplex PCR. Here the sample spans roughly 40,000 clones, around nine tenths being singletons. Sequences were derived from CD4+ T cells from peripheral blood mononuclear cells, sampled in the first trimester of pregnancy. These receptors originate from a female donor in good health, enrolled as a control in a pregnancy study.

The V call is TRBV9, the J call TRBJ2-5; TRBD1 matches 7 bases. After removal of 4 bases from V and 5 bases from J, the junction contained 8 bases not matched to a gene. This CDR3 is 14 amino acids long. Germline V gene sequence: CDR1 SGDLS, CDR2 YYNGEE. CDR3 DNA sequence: TGTGCCAGCAGCTCGACGACAGGGACGGAGACCCAGTACTTC. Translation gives CASSSTTGTETQYF. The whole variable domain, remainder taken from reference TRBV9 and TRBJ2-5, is DSGVTQTPKHLITATGQRVTLRCSPRSGDLSVYWYQQSLDQGLQFLIQYYNGEERAKGNILERFSAQQFPDLHSELNLSSLELGDSALYFCASSSTTGTETQYFGPGTRLLVL.

The CDR3 DNA sequence: TGTGCCAGCAGCTTAAACAGGGCGGCTAATTCACCCCTCCACTTT. Translating it yields CASSLNRAANSPLHF. The chain is built from TRBV9 and TRBJ1-6, with TRBD1 as a possible D gene (6 bases). CDR3 length equals 15 residues. Germline V gives CDR1 SGDLS, CDR2 YYNGEE. The V end lost 4 bases, the J end lost 6 bases, and 14 bases lay between the germline ends.

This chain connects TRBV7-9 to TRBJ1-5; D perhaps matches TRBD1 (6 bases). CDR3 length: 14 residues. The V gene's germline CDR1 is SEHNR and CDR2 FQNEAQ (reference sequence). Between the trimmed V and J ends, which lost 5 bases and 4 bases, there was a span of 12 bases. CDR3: CASSHSDSNQPQHF. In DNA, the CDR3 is TGTGCCAGCAGCCATTCGGACAGTAATCAGCCCCAGCATTTT.

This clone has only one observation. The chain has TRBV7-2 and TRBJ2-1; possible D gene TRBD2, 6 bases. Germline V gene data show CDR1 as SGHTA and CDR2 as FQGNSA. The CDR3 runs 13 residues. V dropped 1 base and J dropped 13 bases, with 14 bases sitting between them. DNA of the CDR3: TGTGCCAGCAGCTTAGTTGAGACTAGTGACCAGTTCTTC. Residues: CASSLVETSDQFF.

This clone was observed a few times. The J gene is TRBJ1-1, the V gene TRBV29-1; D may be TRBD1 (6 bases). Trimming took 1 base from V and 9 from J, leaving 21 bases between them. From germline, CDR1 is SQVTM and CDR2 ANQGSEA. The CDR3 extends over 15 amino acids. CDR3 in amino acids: CSVEGPRDTKLKAFF. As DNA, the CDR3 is TGCAGCGTTGAAGGGCCCCGGGACACTAAATTAAAAGCTTTCTTT.

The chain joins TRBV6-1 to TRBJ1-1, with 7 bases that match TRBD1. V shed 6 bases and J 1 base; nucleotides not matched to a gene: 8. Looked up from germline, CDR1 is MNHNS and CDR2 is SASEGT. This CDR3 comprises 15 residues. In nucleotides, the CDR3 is TGTGCCAGCAGCCGACACAGGGGACCGAACACTGAAGCTTTCTTT. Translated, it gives CASSRHRGPNTEAFF.

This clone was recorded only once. CDR3 bases: TGCGCCAGCAGCTTGGCCTCTTCGACTAGCGGGGGGCTCCAAGAGACCCAGTACTTC. Translating gives CASSLASSTSGGLQETQYF. The chain employs TRBV5-1 and TRBJ2-5; 13 bases match TRBD2. Germline V CDR1 and CDR2: SGHRS, YFSETQ. J was trimmed by 1 base and V by 0 bases; bases with no gene match: 9. The CDR3 runs to 19 residues.

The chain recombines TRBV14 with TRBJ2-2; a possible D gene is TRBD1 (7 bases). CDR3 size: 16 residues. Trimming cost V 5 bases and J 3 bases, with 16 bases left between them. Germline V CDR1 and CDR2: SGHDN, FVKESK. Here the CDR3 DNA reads TGTGCCAGCAGCACTCGACAGGGAGGATACACCGGGGAGCTGTTTTTT. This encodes CASSTRQGGYTGELFF.

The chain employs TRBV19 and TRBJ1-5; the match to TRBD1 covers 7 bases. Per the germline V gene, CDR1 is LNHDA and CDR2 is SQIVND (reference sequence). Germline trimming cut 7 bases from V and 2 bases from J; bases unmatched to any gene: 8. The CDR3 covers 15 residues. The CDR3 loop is CASKDRIWRNQPQHF. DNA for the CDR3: TGTGCCAGTAAGGACAGGATTTGGCGCAATCAGCCCCAGCATTTT.

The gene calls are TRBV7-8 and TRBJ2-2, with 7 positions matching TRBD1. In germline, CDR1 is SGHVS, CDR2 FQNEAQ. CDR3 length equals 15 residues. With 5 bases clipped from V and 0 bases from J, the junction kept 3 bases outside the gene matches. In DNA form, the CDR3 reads TGTGCCAGCAGCCGACAGGGATCGAACACCGGGGAGCTGTTTTTT. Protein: CASSRQGSNTGELFF.

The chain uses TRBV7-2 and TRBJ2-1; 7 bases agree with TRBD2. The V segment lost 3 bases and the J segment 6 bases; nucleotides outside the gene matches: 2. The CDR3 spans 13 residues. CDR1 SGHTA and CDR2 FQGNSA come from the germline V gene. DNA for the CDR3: TGTGCCAGCAGCTTGGGGGGGGTCAATGAGCAGTTCTTC. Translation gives CASSLGGVNEQFF.

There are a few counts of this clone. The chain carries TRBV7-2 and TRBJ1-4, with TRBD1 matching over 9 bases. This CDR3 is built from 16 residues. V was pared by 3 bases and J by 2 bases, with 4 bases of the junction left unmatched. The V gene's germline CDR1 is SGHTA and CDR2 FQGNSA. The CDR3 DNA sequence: TGTGCCAGCAGCTTTTGGGACAGGGAGACTAATGAAAAACTGTTTTTT. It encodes CASSFWDRETNEKLFF. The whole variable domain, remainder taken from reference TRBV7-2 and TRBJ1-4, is GAGVSQSPSNKVTEKGKDVELRCDPISGHTALYWYRQSLGQGLEFLIYFQGNSAPDKSGLPSDRFSAERTGGSVSTLTIQRTQQEDSAVYLCASSFWDRETNEKLFFGSGTQLSVL.

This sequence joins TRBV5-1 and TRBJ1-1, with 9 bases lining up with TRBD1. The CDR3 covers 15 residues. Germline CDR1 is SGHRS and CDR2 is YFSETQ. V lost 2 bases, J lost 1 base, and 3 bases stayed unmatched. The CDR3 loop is CASSFTGGGNTEAFF. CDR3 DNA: TGCGCCAGCAGCTTCACAGGGGGCGGGAACACTGAAGCTTTCTTT.

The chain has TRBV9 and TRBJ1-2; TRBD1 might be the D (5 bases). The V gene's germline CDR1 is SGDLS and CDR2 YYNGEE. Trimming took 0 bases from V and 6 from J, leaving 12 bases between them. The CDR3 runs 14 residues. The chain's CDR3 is CASSVEQGLDGYTF. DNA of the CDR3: TGTGCCAGCAGCGTAGAGCAGGGTTTGGATGGCTACACCTTC.

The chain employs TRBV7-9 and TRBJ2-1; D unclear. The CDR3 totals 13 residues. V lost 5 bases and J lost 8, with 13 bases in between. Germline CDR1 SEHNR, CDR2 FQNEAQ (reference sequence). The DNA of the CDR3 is TGTGCCAGCAGCCACGCTAGGTCGGATGAGCAGTTCTTC. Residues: CASSHARSDEQFF.

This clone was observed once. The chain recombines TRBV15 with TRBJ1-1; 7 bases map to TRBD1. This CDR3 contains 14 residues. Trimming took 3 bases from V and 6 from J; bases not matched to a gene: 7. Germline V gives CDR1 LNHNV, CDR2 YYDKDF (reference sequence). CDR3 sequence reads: CATSSDRAKSEAFF. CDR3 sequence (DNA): TGTGCCACCAGCAGTGACAGGGCCAAGTCTGAAGCTTTCTTT.

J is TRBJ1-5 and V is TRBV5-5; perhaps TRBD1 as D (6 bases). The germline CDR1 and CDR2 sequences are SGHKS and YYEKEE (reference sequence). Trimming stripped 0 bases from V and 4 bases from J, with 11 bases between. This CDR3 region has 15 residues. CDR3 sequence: CASSLGSTGNQPQHF. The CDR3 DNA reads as TGTGCCAGCAGCTTGGGATCCACAGGGAATCAGCCCCAGCATTTT.

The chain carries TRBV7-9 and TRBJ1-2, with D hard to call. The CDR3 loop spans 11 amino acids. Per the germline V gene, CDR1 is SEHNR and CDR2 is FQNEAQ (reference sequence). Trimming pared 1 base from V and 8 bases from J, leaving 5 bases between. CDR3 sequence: CASSLGGGYTF. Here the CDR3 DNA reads TGTGCCAGCAGCTTAGGAGGCGGCTACACCTTC.

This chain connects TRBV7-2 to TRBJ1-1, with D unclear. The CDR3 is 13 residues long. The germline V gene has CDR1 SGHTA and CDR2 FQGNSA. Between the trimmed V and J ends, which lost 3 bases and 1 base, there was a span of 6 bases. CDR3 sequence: CASSFWRNTEAFF. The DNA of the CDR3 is TGTGCCAGCAGCTTTTGGAGGAACACTGAAGCTTTCTTT.

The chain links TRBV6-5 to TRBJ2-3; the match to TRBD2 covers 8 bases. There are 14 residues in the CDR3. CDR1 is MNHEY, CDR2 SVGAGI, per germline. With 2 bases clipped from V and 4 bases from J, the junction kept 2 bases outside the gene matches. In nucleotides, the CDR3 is TGTGCCAGCAGTTACCGGGGGGGGGCAGATACGCAGTATTTT. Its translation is CASSYRGGADTQYF.

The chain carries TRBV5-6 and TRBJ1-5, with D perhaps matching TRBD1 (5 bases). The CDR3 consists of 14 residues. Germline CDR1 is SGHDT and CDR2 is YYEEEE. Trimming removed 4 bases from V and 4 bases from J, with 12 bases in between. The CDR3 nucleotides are TGTGCCAGCAGCCTTCGCCAGGGTAATCAGCCCCAGCATTTT. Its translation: CASSLRQGNQPQHF.

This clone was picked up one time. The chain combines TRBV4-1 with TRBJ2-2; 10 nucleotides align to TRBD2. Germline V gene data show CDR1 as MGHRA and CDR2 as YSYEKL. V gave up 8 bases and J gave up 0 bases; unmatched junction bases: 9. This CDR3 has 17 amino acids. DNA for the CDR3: TGCGCCAGCGCCGTAGCGGGGGGCCAGTCGAACACCGGGGAGCTGTTTTTT. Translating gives CASAVAGGQSNTGELFF.

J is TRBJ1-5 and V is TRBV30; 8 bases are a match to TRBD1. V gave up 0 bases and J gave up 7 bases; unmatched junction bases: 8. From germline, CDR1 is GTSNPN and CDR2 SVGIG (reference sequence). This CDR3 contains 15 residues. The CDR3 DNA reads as TGTGCCTGGAGTGTTGGGCAGGGGGCAAAACAGCCCCAGCATTTT. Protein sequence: CAWSVGQGAKQPQHF.

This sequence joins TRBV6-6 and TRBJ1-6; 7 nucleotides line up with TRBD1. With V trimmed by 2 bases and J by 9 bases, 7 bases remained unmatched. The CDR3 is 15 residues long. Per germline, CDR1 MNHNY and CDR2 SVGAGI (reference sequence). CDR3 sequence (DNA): TGTGCCAGCAGTTACGCCGGGACAGAATCTTCACCCCTCCACTTT. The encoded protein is CASSYAGTESSPLHF.

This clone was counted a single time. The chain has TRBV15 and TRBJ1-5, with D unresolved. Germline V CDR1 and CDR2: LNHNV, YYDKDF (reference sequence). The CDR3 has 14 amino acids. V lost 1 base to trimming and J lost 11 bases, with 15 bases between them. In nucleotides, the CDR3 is TGTGCCACCAGCAGAGGAGCCGATAATCAATCCCAGCATTTT. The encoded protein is CATSRGADNQSQHF.

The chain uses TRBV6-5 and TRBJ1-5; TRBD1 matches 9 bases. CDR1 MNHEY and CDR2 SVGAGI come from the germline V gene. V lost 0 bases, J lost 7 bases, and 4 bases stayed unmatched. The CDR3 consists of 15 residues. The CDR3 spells CASSYSGQGRQPQHF. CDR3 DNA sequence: TGTGCCAGCAGTTACTCGGGACAGGGACGGCAGCCCCAGCATTTT.

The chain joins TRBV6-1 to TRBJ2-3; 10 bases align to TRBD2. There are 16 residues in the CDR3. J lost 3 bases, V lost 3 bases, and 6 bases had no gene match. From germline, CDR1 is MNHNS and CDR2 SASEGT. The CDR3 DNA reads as TGTGCCAGCAGTGATCTGAGCGGGGGGGCGACAGATACGCAGTATTTT. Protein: CASSDLSGGATDTQYF.

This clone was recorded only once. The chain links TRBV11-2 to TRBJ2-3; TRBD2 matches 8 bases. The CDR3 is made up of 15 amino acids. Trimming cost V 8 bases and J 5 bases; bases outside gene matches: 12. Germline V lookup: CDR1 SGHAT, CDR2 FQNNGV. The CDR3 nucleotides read TGTGCCAGCGGAAAGGGACTAGATCGTCGAGATACGCAGTATTTT. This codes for CASGKGLDRRDTQYF.